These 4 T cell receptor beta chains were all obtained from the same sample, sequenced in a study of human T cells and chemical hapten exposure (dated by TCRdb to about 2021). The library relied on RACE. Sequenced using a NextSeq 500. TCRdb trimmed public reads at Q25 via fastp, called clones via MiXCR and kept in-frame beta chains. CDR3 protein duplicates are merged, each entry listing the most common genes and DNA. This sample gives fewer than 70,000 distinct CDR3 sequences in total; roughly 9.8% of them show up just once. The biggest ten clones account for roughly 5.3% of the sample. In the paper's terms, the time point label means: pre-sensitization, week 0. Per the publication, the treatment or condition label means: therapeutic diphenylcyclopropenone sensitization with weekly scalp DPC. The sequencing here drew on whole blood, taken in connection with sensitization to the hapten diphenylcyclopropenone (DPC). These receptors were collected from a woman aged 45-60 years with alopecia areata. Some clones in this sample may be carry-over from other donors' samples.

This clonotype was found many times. The CDR3 bases are TGTGCCAGCACAAACTCGGGGGACTATGGCTACACCTTC. Protein product: CASTNSGDYGYTF. This sequence joins TRBV12-3 or TRBV12-4 and TRBJ1-2; a possible D gene is TRBD1 (5 bases). The CDR3 has 13 amino acids. V was clipped by 7 bases and J by 3 bases, with 12 bases between them.

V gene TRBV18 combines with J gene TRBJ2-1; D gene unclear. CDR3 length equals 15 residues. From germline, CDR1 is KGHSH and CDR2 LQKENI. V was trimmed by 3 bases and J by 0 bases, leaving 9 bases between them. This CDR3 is CASSPDLSSYNEQFF. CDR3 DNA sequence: TGTGCCAGCTCACCGGACCTTTCCTCCTACAATGAGCAGTTCTTC. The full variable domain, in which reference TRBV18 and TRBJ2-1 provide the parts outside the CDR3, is NAGVMQNPRHLVRRRGQEARLRCSPMKGHSHVYWYRQLPEEGLKFMVYLQKENIIDESGMPKERFSAEFPKEGPSILRIQQVVRGDSAAYFCASSPDLSSYNEQFFGPGTRLTVL.

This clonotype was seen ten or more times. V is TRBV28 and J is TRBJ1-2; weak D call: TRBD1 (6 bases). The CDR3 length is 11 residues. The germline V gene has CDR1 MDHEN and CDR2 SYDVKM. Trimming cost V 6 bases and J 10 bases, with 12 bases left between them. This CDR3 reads CASRADRYYTF. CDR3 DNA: TGTGCCAGCAGAGCGGACAGATACTACACCTTC.

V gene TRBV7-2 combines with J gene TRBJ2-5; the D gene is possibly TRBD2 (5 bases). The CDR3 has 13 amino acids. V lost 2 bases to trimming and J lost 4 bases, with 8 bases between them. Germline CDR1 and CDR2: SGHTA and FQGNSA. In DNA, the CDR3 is TGTGCCAGCAGCTTAACTAGACTAGAGACCCAGTACTTC. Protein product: CASSLTRLETQYF. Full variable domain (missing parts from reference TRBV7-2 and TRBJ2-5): GAGVSQSPSNKVTEKGKDVELRCDPISGHTALYWYRQSLGQGLEFLIYFQGNSAPDKSGLPSDRFSAERTGGSVSTLTIQRTQQEDSAVYLCASSLTRLETQYFGPGTRLLVL.